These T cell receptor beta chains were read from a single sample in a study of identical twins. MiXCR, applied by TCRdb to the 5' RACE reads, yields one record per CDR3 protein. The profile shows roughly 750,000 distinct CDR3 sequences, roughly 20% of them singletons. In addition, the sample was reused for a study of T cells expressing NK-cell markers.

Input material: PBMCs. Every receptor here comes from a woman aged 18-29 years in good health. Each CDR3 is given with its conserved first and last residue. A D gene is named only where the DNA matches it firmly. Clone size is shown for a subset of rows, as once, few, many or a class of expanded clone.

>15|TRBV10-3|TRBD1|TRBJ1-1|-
CAISSLGGSGTEAFF
TGTGCCATCAGTTCATTAGGGGGCTCAGGGACTGAAGCTTTCTTT
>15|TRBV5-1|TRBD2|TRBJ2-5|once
CASHAGQRETGTQYF
TGCGCCAGCCATGCGGGCCAGCGGGAGACGGGGACCCAGTACTTC
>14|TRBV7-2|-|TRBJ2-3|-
CASSFLSGSDTQYF
TGTGCCAGCAGCTTTCTGTCGGGATCAGATACGCAGTATTTT
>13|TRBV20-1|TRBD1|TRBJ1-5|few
CSTDRGNDQPQHF
TGCAGCACGGACAGGGGGAACGATCAGCCCCAGCATTTT
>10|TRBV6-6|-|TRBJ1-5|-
CASGLKPQHF
TGTGCCAGCGGATTAAAGCCCCAGCATTTT
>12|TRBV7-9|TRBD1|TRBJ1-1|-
CASSVTGREAFF
TGTGCCAGCAGCGTGACAGGGCGAGAAGCTTTCTTT
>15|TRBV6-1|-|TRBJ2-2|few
CASSARATNTGELFF
TGTGCCAGCAGTGCCCGGGCTACGAACACCGGGGAGCTGTTTTTT
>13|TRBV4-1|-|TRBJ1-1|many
CASSPSPWTEAFF
TGCGCCAGCAGCCCTAGTCCGTGGACTGAAGCTTTCTTT
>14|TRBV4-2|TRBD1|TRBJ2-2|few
CASSQEQGRQELFF
TGTGCCAGCAGCCAAGAACAGGGGAGACAGGAGCTGTTTTTT
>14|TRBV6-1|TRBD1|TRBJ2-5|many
CASSRWDSQETQYF
TGTGCCAGCAGTCGCTGGGACAGCCAAGAGACCCAGTACTTC
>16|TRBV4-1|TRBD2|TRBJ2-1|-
CASSPRLARSYNEQFF
TGCGCCAGCAGCCCCCGACTAGCCCGCTCCTACAATGAGCAGTTCTTC
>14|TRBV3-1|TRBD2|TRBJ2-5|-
CASSHTSGEETQYF
TGTGCCAGCAGCCACACTAGCGGGGAAGAGACCCAGTACTTC
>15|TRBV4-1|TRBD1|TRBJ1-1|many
CASSQERTGSTEAFF
TGCGCCAGCAGCCAAGAACGGACAGGGAGTACTGAAGCTTTCTTT
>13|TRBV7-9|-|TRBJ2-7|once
CASSWARAYEQYF
TGTGCCAGCAGCTGGGCTCGCGCCTACGAGCAGTACTTC
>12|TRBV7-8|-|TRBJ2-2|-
CATGRGAGELFF
TGTGCCACAGGGCGTGGGGCCGGGGAGCTGTTTTTT
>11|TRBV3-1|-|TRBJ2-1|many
CASSQGNEQFF
TGTGCCAGCAGTCAGGGGAATGAGCAGTTCTTC
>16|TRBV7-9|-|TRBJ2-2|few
CASSLGSLFNTGELFF
TGTGCCAGCAGCTTAGGCAGTCTTTTCAACACCGGGGAGCTGTTTTTT